What follows describes a single T cell receptor beta chain. TCRdb's table, derived via immunoSEQ multiplex PCR, lists solely in-frame clones and lacks some. The sample consists of about 300,000 clones, roughly nine tenths of them appearing once. Germline-derived CDR1 and CDR2 are GTSNPN and SVGIG (reference sequence). CDR3 size: 16 residues. The V and J ends lost 0 bases and 2 bases, in that order; junction bases with no gene match: 6. The sample originates from a study of blood T cell repertoires in COVID-19. What was sequenced was PBMCs or T cells enriched from blood (not recorded which). The TCR comes from a woman under 40 who had recovered from COVID-19. The chain employs TRBV30 and TRBJ2-7, with TRBD2 matching over 11 bases. CDR3 nucleotide sequence: TGTGCCTGGAGTGTAAGGGCTAGCGGGGGGACCTACGAGCAGTACTTC. Amino acid sequence: CAWSVRASGGTYEQYF.